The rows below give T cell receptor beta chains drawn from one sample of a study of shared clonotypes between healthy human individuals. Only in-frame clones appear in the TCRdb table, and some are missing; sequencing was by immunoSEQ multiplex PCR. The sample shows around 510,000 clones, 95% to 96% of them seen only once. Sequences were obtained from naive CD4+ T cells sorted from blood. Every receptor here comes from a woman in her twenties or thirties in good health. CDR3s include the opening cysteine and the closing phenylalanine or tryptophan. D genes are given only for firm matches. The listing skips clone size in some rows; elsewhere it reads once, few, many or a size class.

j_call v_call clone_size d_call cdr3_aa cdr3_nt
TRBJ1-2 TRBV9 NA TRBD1 CASSGWTGGAYGYTF TGTGCCAGCAGCGGCTGGACAGGGGGCGCATATGGCTACACCTTC
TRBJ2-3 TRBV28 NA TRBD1 CASSSPGQGTDTQYF TGTGCCAGCAGTTCGCCGGGACAGGGTACAGATACGCAGTATTTT
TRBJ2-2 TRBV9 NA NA CASSPRSPGELFF TGTGCCAGCAGCCCCCGGTCGCCCGGGGAGCTGTTTTTT
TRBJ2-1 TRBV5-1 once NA CASSLAPLKSPGYFEQFF TGCGCCAGCAGCTTGGCGCCACTCAAAAGTCCCGGTTACTTTGAGCAGTTCTTC
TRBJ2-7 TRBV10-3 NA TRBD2 CAISGTSFDYEQYF TGTGCCATCAGTGGGACTAGTTTTGACTACGAGCAGTACTTC
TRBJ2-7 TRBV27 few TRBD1 CASSYLGTAFEQYF TGTGCCAGCAGTTACCTCGGGACAGCCTTCGAGCAGTACTTC
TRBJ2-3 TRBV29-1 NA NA CSEGSPSDTQYF TGCAGCGAGGGGAGTCCGTCAGATACGCAGTATTTT
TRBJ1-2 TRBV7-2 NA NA CASSPGGRVMYGYTF TGTGCCAGCAGCCCGGGGGGGCGAGTGATGTATGGCTACACCTTC
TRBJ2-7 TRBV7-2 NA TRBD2 CASSLVAGTLGNEQYF TGTGCCAGCAGCTTAGTAGCGGGAACCCTTGGGAACGAGCAGTACTTC
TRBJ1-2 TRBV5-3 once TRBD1 CARSRDRRRYRNYGYTF TGTGCCAGAAGCCGGGACAGGAGGAGGTACCGTAACTATGGCTACACCTTC
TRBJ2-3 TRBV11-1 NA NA CASSLQGQRTDTQYF TGTGCCAGCAGCCTACAGGGCCAGCGCACAGATACGCAGTATTTT
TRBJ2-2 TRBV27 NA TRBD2 CASSPARGLAGDTGELFF TGTGCCAGCAGTCCTGCTCGGGGACTAGCGGGAGATACCGGGGAGCTGTTTTTT
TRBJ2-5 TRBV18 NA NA CASSPPTGAAQETQYF TGTGCCAGCTCACCACCGACAGGAGCGGCTCAAGAGACCCAGTACTTC
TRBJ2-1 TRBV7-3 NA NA CASSLASGWEQFF TGTGCCAGCAGCTTAGCGTCGGGCTGGGAGCAGTTCTTC
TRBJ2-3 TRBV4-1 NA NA CASGPIGSRADTQYF TGCGCCAGCGGCCCAATAGGTAGTCGGGCAGATACGCAGTATTTT
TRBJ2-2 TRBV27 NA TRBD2 CASSSAGSESGELFF TGTGCCAGCAGTTCAGCGGGATCGGAAAGCGGGGAGCTGTTTTTT
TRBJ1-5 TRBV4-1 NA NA CASSQDFPGTLNQPQHF TGCGCCAGCAGCCAAGATTTCCCAGGGACTCTCAATCAGCCCCAGCATTTT
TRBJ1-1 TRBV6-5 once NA CASSNLGHWNTEAFF TGTGCCAGCAGCAACCTGGGACATTGGAACACTGAAGCTTTCTTT
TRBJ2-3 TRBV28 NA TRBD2 CASSSPSGSPWGTQYF TGTGCCAGCAGTTCGCCCAGCGGGAGCCCCTGGGGTACGCAGTATTTT
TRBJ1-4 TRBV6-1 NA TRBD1 CASMDRGREKLFF TGTGCCAGCATGGACAGGGGTAGAGAAAAACTGTTTTTT
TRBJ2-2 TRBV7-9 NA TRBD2 CASSYRGASGSGYGELFF TGTGCCAGCAGCTATAGGGGAGCTAGCGGGAGTGGATACGGGGAGCTGTTTTTT
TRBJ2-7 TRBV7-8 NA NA CASSVRADGVGYEQYF TGTGCCAGCAGCGTAAGAGCGGACGGGGTCGGTTACGAGCAGTACTTC
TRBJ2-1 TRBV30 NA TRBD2 CAWSAAWAGVHLNEQFF TGTGCCTGGAGCGCGGCCTGGGCGGGAGTACACCTCAATGAGCAGTTCTTC
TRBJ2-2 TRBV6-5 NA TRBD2 CATAGTSRTGELFF TGTGCCACCGCCGGGACTAGTAGGACCGGGGAGCTGTTTTTT
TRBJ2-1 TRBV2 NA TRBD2 CASSGTSGKVYNEQFF TGTGCCAGCAGTGGGACTAGCGGGAAAGTGTACAATGAGCAGTTCTTC
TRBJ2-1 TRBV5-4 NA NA CASSLVLGSYNEQFF TGTGCCAGCAGCTTGGTTCTGGGCTCCTACAATGAGCAGTTCTTC
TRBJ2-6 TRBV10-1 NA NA CASSHSGIAQSRANVLTF TGCGCCAGCAGTCACTCGGGGATCGCACAAAGTCGGGCCAACGTCCTGACTTTC
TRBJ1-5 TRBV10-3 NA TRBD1 CAIRGQGSNQPQHF TGTGCCATCAGAGGACAGGGTAGCAATCAGCCCCAGCATTTT
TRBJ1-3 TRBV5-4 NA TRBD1 CASSSTGGSGNTIYF TGTGCCAGCAGTTCGACAGGGGGCTCTGGAAACACCATATATTTT
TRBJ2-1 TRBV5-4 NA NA CASSLSGGLSYNEQFF TGTGCCAGCAGCTTGTCTGGGGGGCTGTCCTACAATGAGCAGTTCTTC
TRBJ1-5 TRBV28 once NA CASSYNQPQHF TGTGCCAGCAGTTACAATCAGCCCCAGCATTTT
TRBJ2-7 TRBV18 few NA CASSPASYEQYF TGTGCCAGCTCACCGGCCAGCTACGAGCAGTACTTC
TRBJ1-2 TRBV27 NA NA CASSPSGGSDYGYTF TGTGCCAGCAGTCCCAGTGGAGGGAGTGACTATGGCTACACCTTC
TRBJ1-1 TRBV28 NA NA CASSVPVGEGVAEAFF TGTGCCAGCAGTGTGCCTGTGGGCGAGGGGGTCGCTGAAGCTTTCTTT
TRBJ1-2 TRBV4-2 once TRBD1 CASSHDRENYGYTF TGTGCCAGCAGCCACGACAGGGAGAACTATGGCTACACCTTC
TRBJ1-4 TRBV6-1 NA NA CASTIRDRGEKLFF TGTGCCAGCACCATCCGGGACCGCGGAGAAAAACTGTTTTTT
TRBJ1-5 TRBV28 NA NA CASSLYGVSNQPQHF TGTGCCAGCAGTTTATACGGGGTGAGCAATCAGCCCCAGCATTTT
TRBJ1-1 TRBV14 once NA CASSQGPGRNTEAFF TGTGCCAGCAGCCAGGGACCCGGGCGGAACACTGAAGCTTTCTTT
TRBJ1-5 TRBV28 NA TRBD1 CASSRTGLFSQHF TGTGCCAGCAGCCGGACAGGGCTCTTTTCCCAGCATTTT
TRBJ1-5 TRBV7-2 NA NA CASSFGGQPQHF TGTGCCAGCAGCTTTGGGGGCCAGCCCCAGCATTTT
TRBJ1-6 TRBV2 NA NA CASSDTSGVSPLHF TGTGCCAGCAGTGATACTTCAGGGGTTTCACCCCTCCACTTT